Each of the 17 T cell receptor beta chains below was sequenced from the same sample in a study of OX40 agonist ivuxolimab in advanced cancers. Profiled with immunoSEQ multiplex PCR; TCRdb holds only in-frame clones, not every one. Of under 50,000 clones in the sample, about 88% were seen once. The sequencing here drew on CD4+ or CD8+ T cells sorted from blood, taken in a trial of the OX40 agonist ivuxolimab. The receptors shown here come from an adult with an advanced solid tumor such as melanoma, head and neck, liver or kidney cancer.

The chain recombines TRBV11-2 with TRBJ2-2; 9 bases agree with TRBD2. The V gene end was trimmed by 5 bases and the J gene end by 5 bases; junction bases not matched to a gene: 15. Germline V gene lookup returns CDR1 SGHAT and CDR2 FQNNGV. CDR3 length: 18 amino acids. The CDR3: CASSRGGWLAGVTGELFF. The CDR3 nucleotides read TGTGCCAGCAGCCGCGGAGGTTGGTTAGCGGGAGTAACCGGGGAGCTGTTTTTT.

V usage is TRBV5-6 and J usage is TRBJ1-2; D is unresolved. The CDR3 extends over 16 amino acids. V lost 2 bases and J 11 bases, leaving 25 bases between the germline ends. CDR1 is SGHDT and CDR2 is YYEEEE in the germline V gene. CDR3 sequence (DNA): TGTGCCAGCAGCTTTCCGGCAGTCCCTCCTCTATTCAGTTACACCTTC. As protein: CASSFPAVPPLFSYTF.

The chain is built from TRBV28 and TRBJ2-5, with 7 nucleotides matching TRBD1. J gave up 3 bases and V 6 bases, and 4 bases lay outside the gene matches. Germline CDR1 reads MDHEN; CDR2 reads SYDVKM. The CDR3 has 13 amino acids. The CDR3 is CASSRDSKETQYF. The DNA for the CDR3 is TGTGCCAGCAGCCGGGACAGCAAAGAGACCCAGTACTTC.

A single count supports this clone. The chain joins TRBV11-2 to TRBJ2-1; D gene ambiguous. Germline assignment: CDR1 SGHAT and CDR2 FQNNGV. V was clipped by 1 base and J by 5 bases, with 12 bases between them. The CDR3 is 15 amino acids. The CDR3 DNA reads as TGTGCCAGCAGCTTAGCGGGCCTCCCTGACAATGAGCAGTTCTTC. Amino acid sequence: CASSLAGLPDNEQFF.

The rearrangement links TRBV6-1 to TRBJ2-2, with 7 nucleotides matching TRBD2. The CDR3 has 14 amino acids. Germline V gene lookup returns CDR1 MNHNS and CDR2 SASEGT. The V gene end was trimmed by 7 bases and the J gene end by 7 bases; junction bases not matched to a gene: 9. The DNA of the CDR3 is TGTGCCAGCACCCCAGGGAGGGTAAACGGGGAGCTGTTTTTT. Residues: CASTPGRVNGELFF.

The V and J genes are TRBV6-5 and TRBJ2-4, with TRBD1 matching 8 bases. The CDR3 extends over 13 amino acids. The V gene's germline CDR1 is MNHEY and CDR2 SVGAGI. Germline trimming cut 5 bases from V and 6 bases from J; bases unmatched to any gene: 3. The chain's CDR3 is CASSTGQGNIQYF. The CDR3 DNA follows: TGTGCCAGCAGTACTGGACAGGGAAACATTCAGTACTTC.

The chain employs TRBV4-2 and TRBJ2-7; D may be TRBD1 or TRBD2 (5 bases each). V lost 1 base and J lost 0, with 13 bases in between. The germline V gene encodes CDR1 LGHNA and CDR2 YNFKEQ. This CDR3 contains 16 residues. The CDR3 sequence: CASSQAGTANSYEQYF. The CDR3 nucleotides are TGTGCCAGCAGCCAAGCGGGGACGGCGAACTCCTACGAGCAGTACTTC.

The chain has TRBV7-3 and TRBJ1-1; the D is unclear. V was pared by 5 bases and J by 1 base, with 8 bases between. Per the germline V gene, CDR1 is SGHTA and CDR2 is FQGTGA. The CDR3 covers 13 residues. CDR3 sequence (DNA): TGTGCCAGCAGCGCCACAACGAACACTGAAGCTTTCTTT. Protein: CASSATTNTEAFF.

The rearrangement uses TRBV7-3 and TRBJ2-2, with no clear D. Germline assignment: CDR1 SGHTA and CDR2 FQGTGA. The CDR3 loop spans 14 amino acids. Trimming pared 8 bases from V and 5 bases from J, leaving 15 bases between. The CDR3 nucleotides read TGTGCCAGCTCTGCCGGGCGTCAGACCGGGGAGCTGTTTTTT. This translates into CASSAGRQTGELFF.

The chain recombines TRBV5-4 with TRBJ2-5; D not resolved. The DNA end favors TRBJ2-7, so the J call may be wrong. CDR1 and CDR2 from the germline V gene are SGHNT and YYREEE (reference sequence). This CDR3 is 16 amino acids long. CDR3: CASSLATSYLSYEQYF. The CDR3 DNA sequence: TGTGCCAGCAGCTTGGCAACCTCGTACCTTTCCTACGAGCAGTACTTC.

The gene calls are TRBV6-5 and TRBJ2-7; 9 positions agree with TRBD1. The CDR3 runs 13 residues. V lost 8 bases, J lost 9 bases, and 11 bases stayed unmatched. Germline V gene lookup returns CDR1 MNHEY and CDR2 SVGAGI. The CDR3 region has the DNA TGTGCCAGCTCCGGGACAGGGTATTTGGGGCAGTACTTC. Amino acid sequence: CASSGTGYLGQYF.

In its sample, this clone was seen once. V is TRBV19 and J is TRBJ2-7; D unresolved. There are 14 residues in the CDR3. Germline V gene lookup returns CDR1 LNHDA and CDR2 SQIVND (reference sequence). V was shortened by 2 bases and J by 3 bases, with 11 bases between the two germline ends. CDR3 DNA sequence: TGTGCCAGTAGTATAAAGCCCCTCAACTACGAGCAGTACTTC. This codes for CASSIKPLNYEQYF.

This chain joins TRBV2 and TRBJ1-1; D is uncertain. V was cut by 6 bases and J by 10 bases, with 15 bases left in between. This CDR3 contains 12 residues. CDR1 is SNHLY and CDR2 is FYNNEI in the germline V gene. The CDR3 nucleotides are TGTGCCAGCAGACAGACTAAAAGAGCAGCTTTCTTT. Translated: CASRQTKRAAFF.

V and J are TRBV18 and TRBJ2-7; 14 positions agree with TRBD2. J was trimmed by 1 base and V by 5 bases; bases with no gene match: 10. Germline assignment: CDR1 KGHSH and CDR2 LQKENI. The CDR3 consists of 18 residues. CDR3 in amino acids: CASSTGTSGRKHSYEQYF. In DNA form, the CDR3 reads TGTGCCAGCTCAACCGGGACTAGCGGGAGAAAACATTCCTACGAGCAGTACTTC.

The CDR3 DNA is TGTGCCAGCAGCGTAGTTGGGGGGGACCAAGAGACCCAGTACTTC. Translation gives CASSVVGGDQETQYF. The rearrangement joins TRBV9 to TRBJ2-5; 7 positions match TRBD2. The CDR3 runs to 15 residues. Germline loops: CDR1 SGDLS, CDR2 YYNGEE. V trimming: 0 bases; J trimming: 0 bases; junction bases outside the gene matches: 2.

The V call is TRBV7-2, the J call TRBJ1-1; D is unresolved. Germline lookup yields CDR1 SGHTA and CDR2 FQGNSA. V lost 1 base and J 1 base, leaving 7 bases between the germline ends. The CDR3 covers 14 residues. CDR3 sequence reads: CASSLGLSNTEAFF. CDR3 sequence (DNA): TGTGCCAGCAGCTTAGGTTTGTCGAACACTGAAGCTTTCTTT.

J is TRBJ1-3 and V is TRBV21-1. TRBV21-1 is a known pseudogene. The CDR3 is 14 amino acids. CDR3 sequence: CASSSGPEGNTIYF. The CDR3 nucleotides read TGTGCCAGCAGCTCAGGTCCGGAGGGAAACACCATATATTTT.